This T cell receptor beta chain was documented in a study of CD8 T cells in Susac syndrome. This clonotype appeared a few times. What it recognizes is unknown. Findings and limits, study-wide: In its TCR sequencing and HLA analysis, the study acknowledged that the number of individuals was relatively small.

The T cells that were sequenced for TCR beta were CD8+ and CD4+ cells from blood. The CD8+ and CD4+ T cells were negatively isolated, with the TEMRA cells enriched by FACS. Random-hexamer reverse transcription was applied to roughly 0.45 to 1 ug RNA. Amplification of TCR beta CDR3 spanned 54 Vbeta and 13 Jbeta via immunoSEQ multiplex PCR. TCRdb re-analysed the immunoSEQ multiplex PCR reads in MiXCR, keeping a single row per CDR3 protein. The top ten clones hold approximately 0.11% of a sample with 250,000 to 350,000 distinct CDR3 sequences, around 83% of them seen once. Trimming took 7 bases from V and 8 from J; bases not matched to a gene: 4. CDR3 length: 12 residues. Looked up from germline, CDR1 is MNHNS and CDR2 is SASEGT.

The sample comprised CD8+ T cells from PBMCs. The origin of this receptor is a human donor with multiple sclerosis. The V call is TRBV6-1, the J call TRBJ1-4; TRBD1 matches at 7 bases. CDR3 residues: CASKAGGEKLFF. The CDR3 bases are TGTGCCAGCAAGGCAGGGGGGGAAAAACTGTTTTTT.